The clone carrying this T cell receptor beta chain has at least ten counts. As yet, its antigen is unknown. The sample comes from a study of Graves' ophthalmopathy and Graves' hyperthyroidism. Between the trimmed V and J ends, which lost 1 base and 2 bases, there was a span of 12 bases. CDR1 SGHAT and CDR2 FQNNGV come from the germline V gene. CDR3 length: 16 amino acids. Findings and limits, study-wide: Blood repertoires reportedly contained most expanded thyroid clonotypes above 0.001 frequency.

Among the hyperthyroidism patients, all were newly diagnosed, aged 18 to 65, with under 2 months' duration. Other autoimmune diseases, uncontrolled infections, pregnancy or lactation ruled patients out of participation. As the template, RNA transcripts were used to amplify TCR beta CDR3 regions. First-round RT-PCR with HTBI primers preceded a second-round multiplex PCR. TCRdb analysed the multiplex PCR reads with MiXCR anew, one entry per CDR3 protein. In the table there are approximately 380,000 distinct CDR3 sequences, around 21% of which are singletons. Input material: peripheral blood. The genes are TRBV11-2 and TRBJ1-3, with unresolved D. This TCR came from a woman aged 18-29 years with stable Graves' hyperthyroidism. CDR3: CASSLGSPRTGNTIYF. CDR3 sequence (DNA): TGTGCCAGCAGCTTAGGATCTCCCCGGACTGGAAACACCATATATTTT. Filled out from reference TRBV11-2 and TRBJ1-3, the complete variable domain reads EAGVAQSPRYKIIEKRQSVAFWCNPISGHATLYWYQQILGQGPKLLIQFQNNGVVDDSQLPKDRFSAERLKGVDSTLKIQPAKLEDSAVYLCASSLGSPRTGNTIYFGEGSWLTVV.